Given below is one TCR beta chain in context. Produced via immunoSEQ multiplex PCR; TCRdb's table is partial and in-frame only. There are over 200,000 clones in the sample; about 90% occur only once, and roughly 2% lies in the top ten. Deletions cut 0 bases from V and 0 bases from J, with 10 bases between. The CDR3 spans 17 residues. Germline V gene sequence: CDR1 SGHRS, CDR2 YFSETQ. The data originate from a study of blood T cell repertoires in COVID-19. Sequencing input: peripheral blood. The receptor was isolated from a man aged 35 to 55 with active or convalescent COVID-19. The chain links TRBV5-1 to TRBJ2-6; D is possibly TRBD2 (6 bases). This CDR3 reads CASSLAGSVSGANVLTF. The CDR3 DNA follows: TGCGCCAGCAGCTTGGCCGGGAGCGTCTCTGGGGCCAACGTCCTGACTTTC. Supplemented by reference TRBV5-1 and TRBJ2-6, the full variable domain reads KAGVTQTPRYLIKTRGQQVTLSCSPISGHRSVSWYQQTPGQGLQFLFEYFSETQRNKGNFPGRFSGRQFSNSRSEMNVSTLELGDSALYLCASSLAGSVSGANVLTFGAGSRLTVL.